One and the same sample provided the 11 T cell receptor beta chains below, sequenced in a study of blood T cell repertoires in COVID-19 (dated by TCRdb to 2018 to 2020). The library was obtained by the immunoSEQ multiplex PCR assay. Imported from immuneACCESS, the table was reduced by TCRdb to in-frame sequences with V and J called. These copies leave out some clones; in studies compared against another copy, an unresolved V gene accounts for under half, and the cause of the remainder is not known. The table for this sample lists about 150,000 clones; approximately 80% of them were counted only once. The ten biggest clones cover 9.5% to 13% of the sample. Sequences were obtained from peripheral blood. The source of these receptors is a woman aged 55-75 years with COVID-19, enrolled during active disease.

V is TRBV9 and J is TRBJ2-1; no clear D. Between the trimmed V and J ends, which lost 2 bases and 2 bases, there was a span of 11 bases. Germline CDR1 reads SGDLS; CDR2 reads YYNGEE. The CDR3 contains 15 residues. The CDR3 bases are TGTGCCAGCAGCGTGAATGCCGCTACCTACAATGAGCAGTTCTTC. Translating gives CASSVNAATYNEQFF.

The CDR3 DNA sequence: TGTGCCAGCACCGCACTAGCAGACTACGAGCAGTACTTC. Translation gives CASTALADYEQYF. The gene calls are TRBV27 and TRBJ2-7; D may be TRBD2 (6 bases). Germline loops: CDR1 MNHEY, CDR2 SMNVEV (reference sequence). This CDR3 is 13 amino acids long. Trimming removed 7 bases from V and 3 bases from J, with 13 bases in between.

This chain connects TRBV6-6 to TRBJ1-1; D gene ambiguous. The V end was cut by 5 bases, the J end by 1 base, with 8 bases between. The CDR3 consists of 13 residues. Germline assignment: CDR1 MNHNY and CDR2 SVGAGI (reference sequence). The CDR3 DNA sequence: TGTGCCAGCAGTAAAGCCGGGAACACTGAAGCTTTCTTT. It translates to CASSKAGNTEAFF.

This clone was recorded only once. The chain employs TRBV5-6 and TRBJ2-5; TRBD1 aligns across 9 bases. Germline-derived CDR1 and CDR2 are SGHDT and YYEEEE. Trimming at V came to 3 bases and at J to 2 bases, leaving 2 bases not matched to a gene. CDR3 length: 14 residues. CDR3 bases: TGTGCCAGCAGCTGGACAGGGGTGCAAGAGACCCAGTACTTC. It encodes CASSWTGVQETQYF. The variable domain in full, with the rest retrieved from reference TRBV5-6 and TRBJ2-5, is DAGVTQSPTHLIKTRGQQVTLRCSPKSGHDTVSWYQQALGQGPQFIFQYYEEEERQRGNFPDRFSGHQFPNYSSELNVNALLLGDSALYLCASSWTGVQETQYFGPGTRLLVL.

This rearrangement joins TRBV7-3 to TRBJ2-1; TRBD1 agrees at 10 bases. This CDR3 region has 15 residues. Germline values: CDR1 SGHTA, CDR2 FQGTGA. With 1 base clipped from V and 4 bases from J, the junction kept 1 base outside the gene matches. CDR3 sequence: CASSLMGQGYNEQFF. CDR3 DNA sequence: TGTGCCAGCAGCTTAATGGGACAGGGGTACAATGAGCAGTTCTTC.

Details on this clone: In the same sample, other DNA sequences code for this CDR3. The chain couples TRBV5-6 to TRBJ1-4; D is unresolved. CDR3 length: 13 residues. Trimming pared 4 bases from V and 7 bases from J, leaving 11 bases between. The germline V gene has CDR1 SGHDT and CDR2 YYEEEE. The CDR3 DNA sequence: TGTGCCAGCAGCCTCTGGACTGGTGAAAAACTGTTTTTT. This translates into CASSLWTGEKLFF.

This clone was picked up a small number of times. The genes are TRBV5-1 and TRBJ1-2; no clear D. Trimming removed 0 bases at V and 4 bases at J, with 10 bases between. Germline CDR1 reads SGHRS; CDR2 reads YFSETQ. This CDR3 contains 14 residues. The CDR3: CASSLGGRSYGYTF. CDR3 coding DNA: TGCGCCAGCAGCTTGGGAGGGCGCAGCTATGGCTACACCTTC.

The chain has TRBV18 and TRBJ2-7; 12 bases agree with TRBD1. The CDR3 has 14 amino acids. Losses at the gene ends were 5 bases for V and 7 bases for J; bases not matched to a gene: 6. Germline V gene sequence: CDR1 KGHSH, CDR2 LQKENI. The CDR3, as DNA: TGTGCCAGCTCAGCGGGACAGGGGGCGGGAGAGCAGTACTTC. This translates into CASSAGQGAGEQYF.

The rearrangement joins TRBV6-5 to TRBJ1-4; D gene ambiguous. Trimming shortened V by 4 bases and J by 4 bases, and 4 bases separated the two germline ends. Germline CDR1 is MNHEY and CDR2 is SVGAGI. The CDR3 has 12 amino acids. The CDR3 is CASSFLNEKLFF. CDR3 nucleotides: TGTGCCAGCAGTTTCCTTAATGAAAAACTGTTTTTT.

The gene calls are TRBV10-2 and TRBJ1-5, with D possibly being TRBD1 (6 bases). The V end was cut by 4 bases, the J end by 4 bases, with 17 bases between. CDR1 WSHSY and CDR2 SAAADI come from the germline V gene. The CDR3 length is 16 residues. The CDR3, as DNA: TGCGCCAGCAGTGGTGGGGGCGCGGTCCTTAATCAGCCCCAGCATTTT. Translation: CASSGGGAVLNQPQHF.

The chain is built from TRBV6-5 and TRBJ2-5; D perhaps matches TRBD2 (5 bases). Germline V lookup: CDR1 MNHEY, CDR2 SVGAGI. This CDR3 comprises 14 residues. Trimming removed 7 bases from V and 5 bases from J, with 17 bases in between. CDR3 amino acids: CASKGSLGGETQYF. DNA for the CDR3: TGTGCCAGCAAAGGGAGTCTGGGCGGGGAGACCCAGTACTTC.